This T cell receptor beta chain emerged from a study of identical twins. Germline lookup yields CDR1 ENHRY and CDR2 SYGVKD. V was pared by 2 bases and J by 5 bases, with 9 bases between. This CDR3 spans 13 amino acids. This clonotype was recorded a few times. In TCRdb, the 5' RACE reads were re-called with MiXCR into one record per CDR3 protein. The sample consists of 690,000 or so distinct CDR3 sequences, roughly 8% of them appearing once. This same sample was also part of a study on yellow fever vaccine responses in identical twins.

Material: PBMCs. This TCR was sampled from a woman between 18 and 29 years old in good health. This chain uses TRBV10-3 with TRBJ2-5; D ambiguous. The CDR3 region is CAISELQRETQYF. DNA for the CDR3: TGTGCCATCAGTGAGCTCCAAAGGGAGACCCAGTACTTC.